The present TCR beta chain was sequenced within a study of T cell clones after liver transplantation (dated by TCRdb to between 2017 and 2020). About the full investigation: Samples were obtained from ITN030ST, a randomized trial in which withdrawal of immunosuppression was attempted within 2 years of liver transplantation. No induction therapy was given to the subjects, and standard immunosuppression was administered until randomization at 12-24 months post-transplant. Donor-reactive T cell clones were identified by TCRbeta sequencing following a pre-transplant mixed lymphocyte reaction and were subsequently tracked in post-transplant blood. The studied cohort comprised 8 liver transplant recipients, 3 classified as tolerant and 5 as non-tolerant. Blood samples were collected pre-transplant, pre-randomization before withdrawal, and post-randomization after either full withdrawal or failed withdrawal. As an antigen-independent comparator for donor-reactive sequences, third party-reactive TCRbeta sequences were also identified from pre-transplant MLRs. Tolerance meant complete immunosuppression withdrawal for at least one year without liver enzymes rising beyond twice the upper limit of normal. Three of the eight recipients were HCV-positive; the others were transplanted for non-autoimmune, non-viral indications.

CDR1 and CDR2 were assigned from the germline V gene as MNHEY and SVGAGI. Measured from the cysteine to the phenylalanine, the CDR3 is 15 residues long. Only the CDR3 part of the read is kept: 45 bases, read in frame from the first base. Germline trimming: 0 bases from V, 7 bases from J; junction bases outside gene matches: 6. Of note for this clone: The clone's antigen remains unknown. The input lacks base qualities; no much larger clone sits a single base away.

What the authors observed across the whole study: The conclusions were considered preliminary, being limited by small, heterogeneous patient numbers and non-standardized post-transplant time points. Low numbers of available donor cells limited the measurable donor-reactive repertoire in two subjects. In 5 of 8 subjects, circulating donor-reactive CD4 TCRbeta sequences decreased significantly after transplant, regardless of tolerance or HCV status. The decline in donor-reactive sequences exceeded the decline in third party-reactive sequences, suggesting partial antigen-specific deletion that was unrelated to withdrawal success. Because allograft tissue specimens were not available, migration of donor-reactive T cells into the graft, rather than deletion, may have occurred. When repertoire turnover was accounted for, significantly reduced detection of donor-reactive sequences was found in 7 of 8 subjects for CD4 and in 8 of 8 subjects for CD8.

Frozen genomic DNA underwent high-throughput TCRbeta CDR3 sequencing by immunoSEQ, including PCR amplification, mapping, bias correction and internal controls. The paper's processing steps were these. Productive rearrangements were kept, and unique TCRbeta sequences were defined by CDR3 nucleotide sequence plus V and J gene. For classification of a sequence as donor-reactive, at least 5-fold expansion in CFSE-low cells relative to unstimulated pre-transplant cells and a frequency of at least 0.01% were required. Per-subject minimum frequency thresholds, based on the lowest-template unstimulated sample, ensured at least 90% detection power. Jensen-Shannon divergence between the top 1000 TCRbeta sequences post- versus pre-transplant served as the measure of repertoire turnover. Two-sided Fisher's exact tests were used to test for changes in how often donor-reactive sequences were detected. The immuneACCESS repertoire file appears here via TCRdb, limited to in-frame rearrangements. These files lack a portion of the clones; in checked studies, under half of the deficit traces to unresolved V genes, and the cause of the others is not known. For V, J and clone size, that table is used; D and trimming come from the DNA. Across this sample there are 68,000 or so clones, with over 70% seen only once. The ten largest clones take up 0.6% of the sample.

Explained via the paper, the time point label denotes: pre-transplant. Unstimulated PBMCs, after thawing, were stained for CD3, CD4 and CD8 and then FACS-sorted into CD3+CD4+ and CD3+CD8+ populations. All 8 studied subjects were randomized to withdrawal of immunosuppression. The Qiagen DNeasy Blood and Tissue Kit was used to isolate genomic DNA. The sample in question was CD4+ T cells from blood, obtained before liver transplant. The receptor was derived from a human donor who received a liver transplant. The sequence joins TRBV6-5 to TRBJ2-1, and TRBD2 matches 7 of the central bases. CDR3 sequence: CASSYSWMGGNEQFF. In nucleotide form, the sequence is TGTGCCAGCAGTTACTCCTGGATGGGGGGGAATGAGCAGTTCTTC.